This T cell receptor (beta chain) comes out of a study of blood T cell repertoires in COVID-19. As for the study in general: Some COVID-19 samples were acute and others convalescent; all came from the United States, Italy and Spain. In each case, the material was cDNA or gDNA derived from T cells, B-cell-depleted T cells, or PBMCs.

Authors' analysis steps: Estimated nucleated cell counts came from reference gene primer amplification. Repertoires were generated with immunoSEQ multiplex PCR, while TCRdb's copy carries only in-frame clones and drops some. That table gives V, J and clone size, and the DNA gave D and trimming. The profile shows about 39,000 clones, 85% to 95% of them singletons. The length of the CDR3 is 16 residues. Germline CDR1 and CDR2: MNHEY and SMNVEV (reference sequence). Trimming stripped 2 bases from V and 7 bases from J, with 15 bases between. The chain is built from TRBV27 and TRBJ1-6; D is unclear. The source material was peripheral blood. The TCR was taken from a human donor with active COVID-19. The donor label of this sample is uncertain. The CDR3 here is CASSLSGPLVNSPLHF. DNA of the CDR3: TGTGCCAGCAGTTTAAGCGGACCCCTGGTCAATTCACCCCTCCACTTT.